Shown below are 4 T cell receptor beta chains from a single sample sequenced in a study of control samples from healthy donors and cancer patients. Generated by immunoSEQ multiplex PCR, the TCRdb table keeps only in-frame clones and is missing some. Altogether some 110,000 clones are present, over 85% being singletons, with the ten largest covering 2% to 3%. The sample consisted of blood. The receptor set was obtained from a man between 25 and 39 years old in good health.

This clone was picked up one time. This chain connects TRBV18 to TRBJ2-7; possible D gene TRBD1, 6 bases. Per germline, CDR1 KGHSH and CDR2 LQKENI. This CDR3 contains 13 residues. Deletions cut 2 bases from V and 6 bases from J, with 11 bases between. CDR3 DNA: TGTGCCAGCTCACCAAGGACAGTGGGCGAGCAGTACGTC. Protein sequence: CASSPRTVGEQYV.

The chain joins TRBV10-3 to TRBJ2-1, with D perhaps matching TRBD2 (6 bases). CDR1 and CDR2 from the germline V gene are ENHRY and SYGVKD. V lost 5 bases and J 5 bases, leaving 16 bases between the germline ends. This CDR3 is built from 15 residues. The CDR3 here is CAISSLARGDNEQFF. In DNA form, the CDR3 reads TGTGCCATCAGTTCACTAGCTCGAGGAGACAATGAGCAGTTCTTC.

The chain links TRBV24-1 to TRBJ2-1; tentative D call: TRBD1 (5 bases). Germline CDR1 and CDR2: KGHDR and SFDVKD. There are 15 residues in the CDR3. Deletions cut 4 bases from V and 7 bases from J, with 16 bases between. The CDR3 DNA sequence: TGTGCCACCAGTGACCGCGGACAATTAAGGAATGAGCAGTTCTTC. This gives the protein CATSDRGQLRNEQFF.

On this clone itself: Other DNA variants within this sample encode the same CDR3. This chain connects TRBV9 to TRBJ1-1; D is unclear. The CDR3 sequence is 12 residues long. In germline, CDR1 is SGDLS, CDR2 YYNGEE. The V and J ends lost 0 bases and 3 bases respectively, with 3 bases between them. The chain's CDR3 is CASSVEDTEAFF. For the CDR3, the DNA is TGTGCCAGCAGCGTAGAGGACACTGAAGCTTTCTTT.